A single T cell receptor (beta chain) is shown here with its context. Its target is not known. Sequenced by immunoSEQ multiplex PCR; TCRdb stores in-frame clones only, minus some. The sample lists about 1 million clones, 75% occurring once. This CDR3 comprises 13 residues. Germline V CDR1 and CDR2: MNHNS, SASEGT. V gave up 8 bases and J gave up 6 bases; unmatched junction bases: 9. This entry is derived from a study of shared clonotypes between healthy human individuals. Study results and limitations: Memory subsets had estimated richness that was generally smaller than that of naive subsets. Clonotype sharing across donors was expected to vary with sequencing depth. A small donor pool kept down the genetic and exposure-history diversity that was represented. Shared across several donors were about 4.6% of the naive CD4 clonotypes.

The TCR comes from a young man in good health. V is TRBV6-1 and J is TRBJ2-7, with 8 bases lining up with TRBD2. Sequencing input: memory CD4+ T cells sorted from blood. Subset defined: CD45RA-negative fraction. CDR3 nucleotides: TGTGCCAGCGTCGTGCTAGCGGGTACCGAGCAGTACTTC. Encoded protein: CASVVLAGTEQYF.